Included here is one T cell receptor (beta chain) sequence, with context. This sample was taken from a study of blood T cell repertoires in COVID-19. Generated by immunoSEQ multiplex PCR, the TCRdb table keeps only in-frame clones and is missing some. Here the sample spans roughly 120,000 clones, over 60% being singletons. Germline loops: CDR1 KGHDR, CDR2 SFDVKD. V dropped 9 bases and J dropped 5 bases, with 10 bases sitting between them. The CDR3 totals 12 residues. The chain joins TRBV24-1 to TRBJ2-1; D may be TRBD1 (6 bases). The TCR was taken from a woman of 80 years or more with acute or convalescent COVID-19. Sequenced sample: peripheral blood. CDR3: CATRGGNNEQFF. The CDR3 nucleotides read TGTGCCACCCGAGGGGGAAACAATGAGCAGTTCTTC.